One and the same sample provided the 10 T cell receptor beta chains below, sequenced in a study of esophageal squamous cell carcinoma under preoperative chemotherapy. Each CDR3 protein gets one entry after TCRdb re-called the PCR reads with MiXCR. The repertoire holds around 9,700 distinct CDR3 sequences, more than 60% seen once, with about 29% in the top ten. The time point here: after preoperative PTX-NDP chemotherapy. The biological material was taken from a patient given preoperative chemotherapy. Every receptor here comes from a human donor with esophageal squamous cell carcinoma. The donor label of this sample is uncertain.

In this sample, this clonotype turned up once. The junction does not match germline at one end; this may be a read error. This CDR3 reads CASRVGGMGSKDIQYF. For the CDR3, the DNA is TGTGCCAGCCGCGTAGGGGGGATGGGAAGCAAAGATATTCAGTATTTC. This sequence joins TRBV7-2 and TRBJ2-4; D tentatively reads TRBD1 or TRBD2 (6 bases each). Germline assignment: CDR1 SGHTA and CDR2 FQGNSA. The CDR3 loop spans 16 amino acids. Full variable domain (missing parts from reference TRBV7-2 and TRBJ2-4): GAGVSQSPSNKVTEKGKDVELRCDPISGHTALYWYRQSLGQGLEFLIYFQGNSAPDKSGLPSDRFSAERTGGSVSTLTIQRTQQEDSAVYLCASRVGGMGSKDIQYFGAGTRLSVL.

This chain uses TRBV7-6 with TRBJ1-1; 7 bases agree with TRBD1. Germline V gene sequence: CDR1 SGHVS, CDR2 FNYEAQ. CDR3 length equals 15 residues. V was pared by 1 base and J by 0 bases, with 2 bases of the junction left unmatched. CDR3: CASSLGQGLNTEAFF. Written as DNA, the CDR3 is TGTGCCAGCAGCTTAGGACAGGGACTGAACACTGAAGCTTTCTTT. Complete variable domain (other parts from reference TRBV7-6 and TRBJ1-1): GAGVSQSPRYKVTKRGQDVALRCDPISGHVSLYWYRQALGQGPEFLTYFNYEAQQDKSGLPNDRFSAERPEGSISTLTIQRTEQRDSAMYRCASSLGQGLNTEAFFGQGTRLTVV.

This clonotype was seen many times. The chain carries TRBV10-2 and TRBJ2-7; D not resolved. Germline CDR1 reads WSHSY; CDR2 reads SAAADI. Trimming took off 4 bases at V and 3 bases at J, with 4 bases between the two ends. CDR3 length equals 11 residues. In DNA form, the CDR3 reads TGCGCCAGCAGTGTTGACTACGAGCAGTACTTC. Translation: CASSVDYEQYF.

The rearrangement joins TRBV6-1 to TRBJ1-6; D is undetermined. This CDR3 has 12 amino acids. Germline V lookup: CDR1 MNHNS, CDR2 SASEGT. V dropped 6 bases and J dropped 9 bases, with 9 bases sitting between them. The chain's CDR3 is CASSRTGSPLHF. CDR3 coding DNA: TGTGCCAGCAGCCGAACCGGTTCACCCCTCCACTTT.

This clonotype came up a few times. The V call is TRBV6-1, the J call TRBJ2-4; no clear D. Germline-derived CDR1 and CDR2 are MNHNS and SASEGT. Deletions cut 1 base from V and 1 base from J, with 8 bases between. The CDR3 length is 15 residues. The chain's CDR3 is CASSEEGGAKNIQYF. As DNA, the CDR3 is TGTGCCAGCAGTGAAGAGGGTGGTGCCAAAAACATTCAGTACTTC.

For this clonotype: One junction end does not reproduce the germline sequence, and a read error may be involved. V usage is TRBV6-5 and J usage is TRBJ2-1, with D possibly being TRBD2 (6 bases). The CDR3 covers 11 residues. Per germline, CDR1 MNHEY and CDR2 SVGAGI. The CDR3 here is CASSYGASEVF. In DNA form, the CDR3 reads TGTGCCAGCAGTTACGGTGCTAGCGAGGTCTTC.

The chain recombines TRBV6-5 with TRBJ2-1; D might be TRBD2 (5 bases). The better agreement between TRBJ2-7 and the DNA end casts doubt on the J call. The CDR3 totals 15 residues. CDR1 and CDR2 from the germline V gene are MNHEY and SVGAGI. The CDR3 nucleotides are TGTGCCAGCAGTTACTCGATCAGAGGGCTTGGTGAGCAGTACTTC. It yields the protein CASSYSIRGLGEQYF.

V gene TRBV6-1 combines with J gene TRBJ2-1, with D possibly TRBD2 on 6 matching bases. This CDR3 comprises 15 residues. CDR1 and CDR2 from the germline V gene are MNHNS and SASEGT. Between the trimmed V and J ends, which lost 2 bases and 8 bases, there was a span of 16 bases. The CDR3 coding sequence is TGTGCCAGCAGTGAATATATACTAGCAGTGGATGAGCAGTTCTTC. Its translation is CASSEYILAVDEQFF.

This clonotype is medium-sized within its sample. The chain is built from TRBV27 and TRBJ2-2; tentatively, D is TRBD1 or TRBD2 (5 bases each). Between the trimmed V and J ends, which lost 1 base and 2 bases, there was a span of 5 bases. The germline gives CDR1 MNHEY, CDR2 SMNVEV (reference sequence). This CDR3 is 14 amino acids long. The CDR3 DNA sequence: TGTGCCAGCAGTTTATGGGACAACACCGGGGAGCTGTTTTTT. It codes for CASSLWDNTGELFF.

By sample fraction, this clonotype is medium-sized. The gene calls are TRBV7-2 and TRBJ2-3; the match to TRBD1 covers 8 bases. Germline assignment: CDR1 SGHTA and CDR2 FQGNSA. The CDR3 loop spans 16 amino acids. With 5 bases clipped from V and 1 base from J, the junction kept 8 bases outside the gene matches. The CDR3 reads CASSPRPRGRTDTQYF. CDR3 nucleotide sequence: TGTGCCAGCAGCCCCCGCCCCAGGGGGCGCACAGATACGCAGTATTTT.